The rows below give T cell receptor beta chains drawn from one sample of a study of blood T cells in healthy people across ages. One entry per CDR3 protein, called by TCRdb with MiXCR from the 5' RACE reads. The table has hundreds of thousands of distinct CDR3 sequences, approximately 50% seen once. Sequenced input: blood. These receptors were obtained from a woman aged 55-69 years in good health. CDR3s include the opening cysteine and the closing phenylalanine or tryptophan.

v_gene,CDR3aa
TRBV12-3/TRBV12-4,CASSTLAGVGNTGELFF
TRBV4-2,CASSQDRTGVQPQHF
TRBV4-2,CASSQELALADTQYF
TRBV5-1,CASSSPQGASGELFF
TRBV7-2,CASSLGLAGVLEQYF
TRBV29-1,CSVDGTRGPTDTQYF
TRBV28,CASRLRNYGYTF
TRBV28,CANRAGGLRETQYF
TRBV2,CASSDPPANSGNTIYF
TRBV10-3,CASRVGGENIQYF
TRBV20-1,CSARGWREAPYEQYF
TRBV7-2,CASRPAGAYSYNEQFF
TRBV4-3,CASSQDRSSGRVNEQFF
TRBV5-1,CASSPGDRGELFF
TRBV5-1,CASSNREVGADVLTF
TRBV6-6,CASSPTRNSGSPDTQYF
TRBV5-1,CASSLVLVSEQYF
TRBV28,CASRESGTGGNEQYF
TRBV5-1,CASSGHRDSYNEQFF
TRBV3-1,CASSQRRSDNQPQHF
TRBV18,CASSQLNDRGETQYF
TRBV12-3/TRBV12-4,CASSIQSYTEAFF
TRBV29-1,CSVRPDRGLLHYEQYF
TRBV30,CAWSVKGVRGYEQYF
TRBV9,CASSGPSGSNERFF
TRBV6-6,CASGTSGKQYF
TRBV28,CASSFYEAVRYGYTF
TRBV5-1,CASSGSVSSYNEQFF
TRBV7-2,CASRVAVSSYEQYF
TRBV29-1,CSVESAGLAGAAADTQYF
TRBV20-1,CSAIDGSGRKTQYF
TRBV6-2/TRBV6-3,CASSYWGLAGRKETQYF
TRBV5-6,CASSFGQGASDTQYF
TRBV20-1,CSTGLAGGTDTQYF
TRBV7-8,CASSTSWDRGFNEQFF
TRBV2,CASSEVEETQFF
TRBV7-2,CASSAWDRTYEQYF
TRBV15,CATGTLSYNEQYF
TRBV7-2,CASSLMDRGHETQYF
TRBV7-2,CASSFSGSPETQYF
TRBV18,CASSPGIGYTF
TRBV6-1,CASSEYGNTEAFF
TRBV15,CATSRDPGTGHEQYF
TRBV12-3/TRBV12-4,CASSLSTSGRREQYF
TRBV27,CASSANPRETQYF